These T cell receptor beta chains were read from a single sample in a study of cytomegalovirus exposure and HLA in healthy donors. Here immunoSEQ multiplex PCR was the method, and the copy in TCRdb shows in-frame clones only, minus some. Among about 110,000 clones, 77% were seen once, and the ten largest hold roughly 3.7%. The sample taken for sequencing was PBMCs. These receptors came from a human donor in good health. CDR3s include the opening cysteine and the closing phenylalanine or tryptophan. Each record gives: V gene, J gene, clone size, D gene, CDR3 protein, CDR3 DNA. D genes are given only for firm matches. Where a row states a size, it is once, few, many or the class of an expanded clone; other rows omit it.

>TRBV6-1|TRBJ2-1|.|TRBD2
CASSERPGLAGGGSYNEQFF
TGTGCCAGCAGCGAACGCCCGGGACTAGCGGGAGGGGGATCCTACAATGAGCAGTTCTTC
>TRBV6-4|TRBJ2-1|.|TRBD2
CASSYPGLARRNEQFF
TGTGCCAGCAGTTATCCGGGACTAGCAAGAAGAAATGAGCAGTTCTTC
>TRBV6-5|TRBJ2-5|once|TRBD2
CASSHYDLGGETQYF
TGTGCCAGCAGTCACTATGACTTGGGGGGGGAGACCCAGTACTTC
>TRBV28|TRBJ1-6|.|TRBD1
CASSLRQGGTSPLHF
TGTGCCAGCAGTCTAAGACAGGGTGGTACTTCACCCCTCCACTTT
>TRBV11-2|TRBJ1-1|.|TRBD1
CASSWDQGAYTEAFF
TGTGCCAGCAGCTGGGATCAGGGGGCTTATACTGAAGCTTTCTTT
>TRBV6-1|TRBJ1-1|.|.
CASSRTAQGEAFF
TGTGCCAGCAGTAGAACGGCACAGGGTGAAGCTTTCTTT
>TRBV5-4|TRBJ2-1|.|TRBD2
CASEGLAGGLNNEQFF
TGTGCCAGCGAGGGACTAGCGGGAGGGTTAAACAATGAGCAGTTCTTC
>TRBV5-1|TRBJ2-7|.|TRBD2
CASSWGGDSYEQYF
TGCGCCAGCAGCTGGGGGGGGGACTCCTACGAGCAGTACTTC
>TRBV28|TRBJ2-1|few|.
CASSLTGSYNEQFF
TGTGCCAGCAGTTTAACAGGGTCATACAATGAGCAGTTCTTC
>TRBV2|TRBJ2-1|once|TRBD2
CASSAILALYNEQFF
TGTGCCAGCAGTGCGATACTAGCGCTTTACAATGAGCAGTTCTTC
>TRBV28|TRBJ1-6|.|TRBD1
CASSSWGGQGFSPLHF
TGTGCCAGCAGCTCTTGGGGGGGACAGGGGTTTTCACCCCTCCACTTT
>TRBV5-6|TRBJ1-5|.|TRBD1
CASSSRDRINQPQHF
TGTGCCAGCAGCTCCCGGGACAGGATCAATCAGCCCCAGCATTTT
>TRBV2|TRBJ1-3|.|TRBD1
CASSPQGDTIYF
TGTGCCAGCAGTCCACAGGGGGACACCATATATTTT
>TRBV6-5|TRBJ1-5|.|TRBD1
CASSYSTSGGNQPQHF
TGTGCCAGCAGTTACTCGACGTCAGGGGGTAATCAGCCCCAGCATTTT
>TRBV10-3|TRBJ1-5|.|.
CAISPGGNQPQHF
TGTGCCATCAGCCCCGGGGGCAATCAGCCCCAGCATTTT
>TRBV5-5|TRBJ2-7|.|TRBD1
CASSPDGQGISYEQYF
TGTGCCAGCAGCCCCGATGGACAGGGGATCTCCTACGAGCAGTACTTC
>TRBV11-2|TRBJ2-1|.|TRBD2
CASSTALAGGHEQFF
TGTGCCAGCAGCACCGCACTAGCGGGAGGGCATGAGCAGTTCTTC
>TRBV6-4|TRBJ2-6|.|.
CASSETGSGANVLTF
TGTGCCAGCAGTGAGACAGGCTCCGGGGCCAACGTCCTGACTTTC
>TRBV5-4|TRBJ2-2|.|TRBD1
CASSLAPGTGGNTGELFF
TGTGCCAGCAGCTTGGCACCCGGGACAGGGGGCAACACCGGGGAGCTGTTTTTT
>TRBV2|TRBJ2-3|.|.
CASSPPASNTDTQYF
TGTGCCAGCAGCCCCCCCGCGAGTAACACAGATACGCAGTATTTT
>TRBV19|TRBJ1-6|few|.
CASSFRRTRGEGGSPLHF
TGTGCCAGTAGTTTCCGTCGGACTAGGGGGGAAGGGGGTTCACCCCTCCACTTT
>TRBV29-1|TRBJ2-1|.|TRBD2
CSVEREGRNEQFF
TGCAGCGTTGAGCGGGAGGGCCGGAATGAGCAGTTCTTC
>TRBV10-3|TRBJ2-2|.|TRBD2
CAIRTSGNTGELFF
TGTGCCATTCGGACTAGCGGCAACACCGGGGAGCTGTTTTTT
>TRBV5-1|TRBJ1-2|.|TRBD1
CATGPGQGGGYTF
TGCGCCACAGGGCCCGGACAGGGGGGTGGCTACACCTTC
>TRBV4-1|TRBJ2-5|.|TRBD2
CASSQGRREAFETQYF
TGCGCCAGCAGCCAAGGTCGGCGGGAGGCATTTGAGACCCAGTACTTC
>TRBV7-3|TRBJ1-1|.|TRBD1
CASSLNRIDRADTEAFF
TGTGCCAGCAGCTTAAACCGAATTGACAGGGCCGACACTGAAGCTTTCTTT
>TRBV7-2|TRBJ2-4|.|TRBD1
CASSTLDRVANIQYF
TGTGCCAGCAGCACCCTCGACAGGGTAGCAAACATTCAGTACTTC
>TRBV9|TRBJ2-7|once|TRBD2
CASSAAGGPYEQYF
TGTGCCAGCAGTGCAGCGGGAGGGCCCTACGAGCAGTACTTC
>TRBV7-9|TRBJ2-2|few|TRBD2
CASSLGLAGVLNTGELFF
TGTGCCAGCAGCTTAGGACTAGCGGGGGTCCTAAACACCGGGGAGCTGTTTTTT
>TRBV5-4|TRBJ2-7|.|TRBD1
CASSGGTGTGYEQYF
TGTGCCAGCAGCGGGGGGACAGGGACGGGCTACGAGCAGTACTTC
>TRBV18|TRBJ2-5|.|.
CASSRDIQETQYF
TGTGCCAGCTCCCGGGACATCCAAGAGACCCAGTACTTC
>TRBV9|TRBJ2-1|few|TRBD2
CASSSGNSYNEQFF
TGTGCCAGCTCTAGCGGAAACTCCTACAATGAGCAGTTCTTC
>TRBV11-1|TRBJ2-2|.|.
CASSPGEGNTGELFF
TGTGCCAGCAGCCCCGGGGAAGGGAATACCGGGGAGCTGTTTTTT
>TRBV11-3|TRBJ1-2|.|TRBD1
CASSRGQGRTNYGYTF
TGTGCCAGCAGCCGAGGACAGGGAAGGACTAACTATGGCTACACCTTC
>TRBV14|TRBJ2-2|.|TRBD2
CASSRAGGSMELFF
TGTGCCAGCAGCCGGGCGGGGGGTTCCATGGAGCTGTTTTTT
>TRBV28|TRBJ1-6|.|TRBD1
CASILAWDREDNSPLHF
TGTGCCAGCATCCTCGCTTGGGACAGGGAAGATAATTCACCCCTCCACTTT
>TRBV11-3|TRBJ2-1|.|.
CASSPEESSYNEQFF
TGTGCCAGCAGCCCCGAGGAGAGCTCCTACAATGAGCAGTTCTTC
>TRBV7-2|TRBJ2-4|once|.
CASSSSWTGAKNIQYF
TGTGCCAGCAGCTCCAGCTGGACGGGGGCCAAAAACATTCAGTACTTC
>TRBV27|TRBJ2-7|.|.
CASSFGRGYEQYF
TGTGCCAGCAGTTTTGGCAGGGGCTACGAGCAGTACTTC
>TRBV1|TRBJ1-2|once|.
CTSSQIPGTGYGYTF
TGCACCAGCAGCCAAATCCCCGGGACAGGGTACGGCTACACCTTC
>TRBV28|TRBJ2-1|.|TRBD2
CASSILAGVGEQFF
TGTGCCAGCAGTATATTAGCGGGCGTTGGTGAGCAGTTCTTC
>TRBV5-1|TRBJ1-1|.|.
CASSLTEMNTEAFF
TGCGCCAGCAGCTTGACAGAAATGAACACTGAAGCTTTCTTT
>TRBV28|TRBJ1-2|.|.
CASSQDSNYGYTF
TGTGCCAGCAGCCAGGACAGCAACTATGGCTACACCTTC
>TRBV5-1|TRBJ2-3|.|.
CASSLDNTDTQYF
TGCGCCAGCAGCTTAGACAACACAGATACGCAGTATTTT
>TRBV7-9|TRBJ1-2|.|TRBD1
CASSPQGGSAYGYTF
TGTGCCAGCAGCCCACAGGGGGGGTCAGCCTATGGCTACACCTTC
>TRBV28|TRBJ1-3|.|.
CASIRSSGNTIYF
TGTGCCAGCATAAGGAGCTCTGGAAACACCATATATTTT
>TRBV11-2|TRBJ2-3|.|TRBD2
CASRGLAGFTDTQYF
TGTGCCAGCAGGGGACTAGCGGGTTTCACAGATACGCAGTATTTT
>TRBV11-2|TRBJ2-7|.|TRBD1
CASSLDVAGGHEQYF
TGTGCCAGCAGCTTAGATGTAGCAGGGGGCCACGAGCAGTACTTC
>TRBV7-9|TRBJ2-7|once|.
CSSSSGPYEQYF
TGTTCCAGCAGCTCAGGGCCCTACGAGCAGTACTTC
>TRBV12-5|TRBJ2-2|once|TRBD1
CASGSGQTYTGELFF
TGTGCTAGTGGTTCGGGACAGACCTACACCGGGGAGCTGTTTTTT
>TRBV5-4|TRBJ2-5|few|TRBD2
CASSSRLAGVETQYF
TGTGCCAGCAGCTCCCGGCTAGCGGGAGTAGAGACCCAGTACTTC
>TRBV25-1|TRBJ1-1|.|.
CASAVGNTEAFF
TGTGCCAGCGCGGTGGGGAACACTGAAGCTTTCTTT
>TRBV19|TRBJ2-7|.|TRBD2
CASSEWTSGSYEQYF
TGTGCCAGTAGTGAGTGGACTAGCGGCTCCTACGAGCAGTACTTC